This T cell receptor (beta chain) was sequenced for a study of response to subunit inactivated influenza vaccine. Overall study findings and caveats: A suggestion made by the authors is that each seasonal influenza vaccination recruits few new T cells.

Per germline, CDR1 SGHVS and CDR2 FQNEAQ. Losses at the gene ends were 4 bases for V and 4 bases for J; bases not matched to a gene: 2. The CDR3 is made up of 15 amino acids. This clonotype was recorded a few times. Its target is unknown. TCRdb reanalysed the RT-PCR reads using MiXCR and keeps one entry per CDR3 protein. This repertoire shows about 620,000 distinct CDR3 sequences, 10% to 12% found once; its top ten account for approximately 10%. The same sample was also studied in work on T cells expressing NK-cell markers. That report notes: Making the TCR beta cDNA relied on 5'RACE template switching with UMIs. Beta-chain profiling covered CD3+CD56+NKG2C+, CD3+CD56+NKG2C- and CD3+CD56-NKG2C+ sorted subsets. It was still unclear whether expanded NKG2C+ T cell clones were HCMV specific.

The sequencing used PBMCs from blood, collected on the day of vaccination. The rearrangement joins TRBV7-8 to TRBJ2-3; 13 positions match TRBD2. The TCR originated in a man aged 50 to 59 who received an inactivated influenza vaccine. CDR3 DNA: TGTGCCAGCAGCTCACTAGCGGGGGGGGCAGATACGCAGTATTTT. This translates into CASSSLAGGADTQYF.